This is a list of T cell receptor beta chains from one sample in a study of blood T cell repertoires in COVID-19. The protocol was immunoSEQ multiplex PCR, while the TCRdb copy is restricted to in-frame clones and leaves out a portion. The table records under 200,000 clones, more than 75% of them present only once. The specimen was peripheral blood. These TCRs come from a man aged 35 to 55 with active or convalescent COVID-19. Each CDR3 is given with its conserved first and last residue. The D gene is left open where the match is weak. Clone size is not always given. Where it is, it says once, few, many or a class for expanded clones.

J: TRBJ1-5
size: .
V: TRBV6-5
D: TRBD1
DNA: TGTGCCAGCAGTTACTCGAATAGACAGGGGACCCAGCCCCAGCATTTT
CDR3: CASSYSNRQGTQPQHF

J: TRBJ1-4
size: .
V: TRBV19
D: TRBD1
DNA: TGTGCCAGTAGTGACCTTACAGGGGCAGCGCGTGAAAAACTGTTTTTT
CDR3: CASSDLTGAAREKLFF

J: TRBJ2-2
size: .
V: TRBV28
D: .
DNA: TGTGCCAGCAGTTCTCCGGGACAGAACACCGGGGAGCTGTTTTTT
CDR3: CASSSPGQNTGELFF

J: TRBJ1-5
size: .
V: TRBV4-2
D: TRBD1
DNA: TGTGCCAGCAGCCAGACGACAGGGGGAAATGGGAACAATCAGCCCCAGCATTTT
CDR3: CASSQTTGGNGNNQPQHF

J: TRBJ1-2
size: .
V: TRBV7-8
D: .
DNA: TGTGCCAGCAGCCCAAGTGGGGGCTCCGGAGTTTACACCTTC
CDR3: CASSPSGGSGVYTF

J: TRBJ1-3
size: .
V: TRBV15
D: TRBD1
DNA: TGTGCCACCAGCAGAGTACTGGACAGGAGCTCTGGAAACACCATATATTTT
CDR3: CATSRVLDRSSGNTIYF

J: TRBJ1-1
size: .
V: TRBV18
D: .
DNA: TGTGCCAGCTCCCTAGAGGGCGTGAACACTGAAGCTTTCTTT
CDR3: CASSLEGVNTEAFF

J: TRBJ1-2
size: .
V: TRBV7-9
D: TRBD1
DNA: TGTGCCAGCAGCCGCAGACAGGGCGGTGGCTACACCTTC
CDR3: CASSRRQGGGYTF

J: TRBJ2-3
size: .
V: TRBV4-3
D: .
DNA: TGCGCCAGCAGCCAAACTAGGACTGAACCACCAGGCACAGATACGCAGTATTTT
CDR3: CASSQTRTEPPGTDTQYF

J: TRBJ1-4
size: .
V: TRBV27
D: .
DNA: TGTGCCAGCAGTCCGCAACAGCCATCAAAACTGTTTTTT
CDR3: CASSPQQPSKLFF

J: TRBJ2-1
size: once
V: TRBV5-1
D: TRBD2
DNA: TGCGCCAGCAGCTTAGGGACTAGCGTGAACAATGAGCAGTTCTTC
CDR3: CASSLGTSVNNEQFF

J: TRBJ1-1
size: .
V: TRBV5-8
D: TRBD1
DNA: TGTGCCAGCCAGCCCTTCAGGGGGCCGAGGACTGAAGCTTTCTTT
CDR3: CASQPFRGPRTEAFF

J: TRBJ2-1
size: few
V: TRBV10-3
D: TRBD2
DNA: TGTGCCACGTCGCGGGAGGGTGAGCAGTTCTTC
CDR3: CATSREGEQFF

J: TRBJ2-1
size: .
V: TRBV19
D: TRBD1
DNA: TGTGCCAGTAGTAGCCGGGACAGGGCGGTCAATGAGCAGTTCTTC
CDR3: CASSSRDRAVNEQFF

J: TRBJ2-3
size: .
V: TRBV14
D: TRBD2
DNA: TGTGCCAGCAGCGACCCCTTAGCGGGACTCACAGATACGCAGTATTTT
CDR3: CASSDPLAGLTDTQYF

J: TRBJ2-3
size: .
V: TRBV5-1
D: .
DNA: TGCGCCAGCAGCCGACAACTCGCTCGGGAGGATACGCAGTATTTT
CDR3: CASSRQLAREDTQYF

J: TRBJ2-7
size: .
V: TRBV27
D: .
DNA: TGTGCCAGCAGTCCGACAGGAGCTGGCTACGAGCAGTACTTC
CDR3: CASSPTGAGYEQYF

J: TRBJ2-3
size: .
V: TRBV11-2
D: TRBD1
DNA: TGTGCCAGCAGCCCGAGATACCGGGGACAGGGGGCTTTGTTT
CDR3: CASSPRYRGQGALF

J: TRBJ2-7
size: .
V: TRBV3-1/TRBV3-2
D: TRBD1
DNA: TGTGCCAGCAACTCGGGACAGGGGTACGAGCAGTACTTC
CDR3: CASNSGQGYEQYF

J: TRBJ1-2
size: .
V: TRBV4-3
D: .
DNA: TGCGCCAGCAGCCAAGTCTTAGCTAACCAGGGCTACACCTTC
CDR3: CASSQVLANQGYTF

J: TRBJ2-1
size: .
V: TRBV7-2
D: TRBD2
DNA: TGTGCCAGCAGCTTGCGACTAGCGGGGGGGCGTTATGAGCAGTTCTTC
CDR3: CASSLRLAGGRYEQFF

J: TRBJ2-7
size: few
V: TRBV5-4
D: .
DNA: TGTGCCAGCAGCTTGGGGTCCAGCTCCTACGAGCAGTACTTC
CDR3: CASSLGSSSYEQYF

J: TRBJ1-2
size: .
V: TRBV27
D: .
DNA: TGTGCCAGCGCAGGGAGGGCCGCTAACTATGGCTACACCTTC
CDR3: CASAGRAANYGYTF

J: TRBJ1-3
size: .
V: TRBV2
D: TRBD1
DNA: TGTGCCAGCAGTGGCCGGGACAGGGCTGTTGGAAACACCATATATTTT
CDR3: CASSGRDRAVGNTIYF

J: TRBJ2-1
size: .
V: TRBV4-2
D: .
DNA: TGTGCCAGCAGCCAAGATCGCGCGAGCTCCTACAATGAGCAGTTCTTC
CDR3: CASSQDRASSYNEQFF

J: TRBJ1-1
size: once
V: TRBV7-8
D: .
DNA: TGTGCCAGCAGCGTAACAGATTACACTGAAGCTTTCTTT
CDR3: CASSVTDYTEAFF

J: TRBJ1-2
size: .
V: TRBV7-9
D: .
DNA: TGTGCCAGCAGCTTAGGTTCATCCCAAATCTATGGCTACACCTTC
CDR3: CASSLGSSQIYGYTF

J: TRBJ2-7
size: .
V: TRBV5-1
D: .
DNA: TGCGCCAGCAGCTCGTCGGGACTCCGGGACGAGCAGTACTTC
CDR3: CASSSSGLRDEQYF

J: TRBJ1-4
size: .
V: TRBV6-2/TRBV6-3
D: TRBD1
DNA: TGTGCCAGCAGTGGACAGGGAAGCTCCGAAAAACTGTTTTTT
CDR3: CASSGQGSSEKLFF